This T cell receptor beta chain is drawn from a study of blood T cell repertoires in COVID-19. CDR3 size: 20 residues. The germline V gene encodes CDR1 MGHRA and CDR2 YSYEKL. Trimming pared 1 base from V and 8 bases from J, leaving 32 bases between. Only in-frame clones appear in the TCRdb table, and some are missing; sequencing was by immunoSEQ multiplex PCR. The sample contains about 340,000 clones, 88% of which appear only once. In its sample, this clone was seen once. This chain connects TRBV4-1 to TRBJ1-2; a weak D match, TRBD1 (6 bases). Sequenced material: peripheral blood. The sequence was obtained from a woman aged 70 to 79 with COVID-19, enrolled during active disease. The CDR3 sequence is CASSQVFPDGQSRWREGYTF. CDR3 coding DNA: TGCGCCAGCAGCCAAGTATTTCCGGACGGACAGTCAAGGTGGCGGGAGGGCTACACCTTC.